The entry below gives a single T cell receptor beta chain sequence along with its context. Its antigen is undetermined. This record belongs to a study of T cell responses to AZD1222 COVID-19 vaccine. Broader study findings: Repertoires in all cases were sampled only once the peak T cell response had passed. Per reports, nearly half of all spike-specific TCRs target regions that are unmutated in variants. A mostly white British donor set with more females was recruited, and clonal diversity was possibly underestimated.

The protocol was immunoSEQ multiplex PCR, while the TCRdb copy is restricted to in-frame clones and leaves out a portion. The data contain 150,000 to 200,000 clones, about 92% of them singletons. The length of the CDR3 is 15 residues. Germline CDR1 MNHEY, CDR2 SMNVEV (reference sequence). Trimming removed 4 bases from V and 0 bases from J, with 10 bases in between. The V gene is TRBV27, the J gene TRBJ1-5; the D is unclear. This material consisted of peripheral blood, taken on day 0 of AZD1222 vaccination. This sequence originates from an adult in good health. The CDR3 coding sequence is TGTGCCAGCAGTTCCCAGATTAATAGCAATCAGCCCCAGCATTTT. It codes for CASSSQINSNQPQHF.